Following are 19 T cell receptor beta chains from one sample sequenced in a study of T cells in Graves' hyperthyroidism and ophthalmopathy. Researchers took RNA transcripts and amplified the TCR beta CDR3 regions from them. With the HTBI primer set, the TCR CDR3 went through a first round of RT-PCR. TCRdb re-analysed the multiplex PCR reads in MiXCR, keeping a single row per CDR3 protein. The sample contains about 290,000 distinct CDR3 sequences, roughly an eighth of which appear only once. The sequencing sample was made of blood. These receptors all come from a woman between 35 and 50 years old with Graves' hyperthyroidism.

The chain carries TRBV6-1 and TRBJ1-2, with a possible D match to TRBD1 (6 bases). Germline values: CDR1 MNHNS, CDR2 SASEGT. This CDR3 spans 13 amino acids. The V end lost 5 bases, the J end lost 4 bases, and 11 bases lay between the germline ends. The CDR3 reads CASSTGSGYGYTF. CDR3 DNA: TGTGCCAGCAGTACAGGGTCGGGCTATGGCTACACCTTC.

This clonotype was detected many times. The V gene is TRBV27, the J gene TRBJ1-5, with 8 bases matching TRBD1. In germline, CDR1 is MNHEY, CDR2 SMNVEV (reference sequence). This CDR3 has 17 residues. With 5 bases clipped from V and 7 bases from J, the junction kept 16 bases outside the gene matches. CDR3 protein: CASSPYNSQGEKQPQHF. In DNA form, the CDR3 reads TGTGCCAGCAGTCCATACAATTCACAGGGGGAAAAACAGCCCCAGCATTTT.

This clonotype was seen repeatedly, ten times or more. V gene TRBV5-1 combines with J gene TRBJ2-3; 7 positions match TRBD1. With 0 bases clipped from V and 11 bases from J, the junction kept 3 bases outside the gene matches. Germline CDR1 SGHRS, CDR2 YFSETQ. The CDR3 runs 12 residues. As DNA, the CDR3 is TGCGCCAGCAGCTTGGGACAGGGAGAGCAGTATTTT. The encoded protein is CASSLGQGEQYF.

This chain connects TRBV12-3 or TRBV12-4 to TRBJ1-1; perhaps TRBD1 as D (6 bases). The CDR3 totals 14 residues. Trimming took 3 bases from V and 4 from J, leaving 12 bases between them. CDR3 in DNA: TGTGCCAGCAGTTTCGGTCTAGGGGGCACTGAAGCTTTCTTT. Translating it yields CASSFGLGGTEAFF.

The table lists this clonotype with many counts. The V call is TRBV10-3, the J call TRBJ1-1; a possible D gene is TRBD1 (6 bases). This CDR3 has 16 amino acids. CDR1 is ENHRY, CDR2 SYGVKD, per germline. The V gene lost 1 base and the J gene lost 4 bases, with 16 bases spanning the gap. The CDR3 nucleotides read TGTGCCATCAGTGAGTTCGGTTATAGGGGGTCCACTGAAGCTTTCTTT. Residues: CAISEFGYRGSTEAFF.

This clonotype was recorded many times. J is TRBJ1-2 and V is TRBV2, with D tentatively TRBD1 (6 bases). The CDR3 totals 15 residues. The germline CDR1 and CDR2 sequences are SNHLY and FYNNEI. The ends were cut back, 4 bases at V and 7 bases at J, with 19 bases in the middle. CDR3 nucleotides: TGTGCCAGCAGTGTACAGGGTCGGGCAAAGGGTGGCTACACCTTC. Translated, it gives CASSVQGRAKGGYTF.

This clonotype was detected a few times. The chain has TRBV20-1 and TRBJ2-3; 9 nucleotides agree with TRBD2. The CDR3 is 15 amino acids. CDR1 DFQATT and CDR2 SNEGSKA come from the germline V gene (reference sequence). The V segment lost 7 bases and the J segment 1 base; nucleotides outside the gene matches: 9. In DNA form, the CDR3 reads TGCAGTGGTGGGCGGGAGGGCCGGGGCACAGATACGCAGTATTTT. Translation: CSGGREGRGTDTQYF.

This rearrangement joins TRBV28 to TRBJ2-7; D uncertain. Germline CDR1 and CDR2: MDHEN and SYDVKM. This CDR3 is built from 14 residues. V was cut by 1 base and J by 0 bases, with 7 bases left in between. The CDR3 is CASSLFPSSYEQYF. The CDR3 DNA is TGTGCCAGCAGTTTATTTCCGAGCTCCTACGAGCAGTACTTC.

This clonotype was recorded at least ten times. CDR3 sequence reads: CASRVRGTEQYF. CDR3 in DNA: TGTGCCAGCCGAGTAAGGGGTACCGAGCAGTACTTC. The genes are TRBV28 and TRBJ2-7; D perhaps matches TRBD1 (5 bases). CDR1 is MDHEN and CDR2 is SYDVKM in the germline V gene. V was shortened by 8 bases and J by 6 bases, with 14 bases between the two germline ends. The CDR3 is 12 residues long.

The genes are TRBV20-1 and TRBJ2-1; D is undetermined. The germline V gene encodes CDR1 DFQATT and CDR2 SNEGSKA (reference sequence). V was shortened by 0 bases and J by 3 bases, with 12 bases between the two germline ends. This CDR3 region has 15 residues. The CDR3 nucleotides are TGCAGTGCTAGAGATCGGCGCGGAAACTACAATGAGCAGTTCTTC. Translated, it gives CSARDRRGNYNEQFF.

This clonotype was seen only a few times. This chain joins TRBV6-1 and TRBJ2-1, with TRBD1 matching over 8 bases. The V segment lost 7 bases and the J segment 8 bases; nucleotides outside the gene matches: 10. The CDR3 has 14 residues. The germline V gene encodes CDR1 MNHNS and CDR2 SASEGT. CDR3 DNA: TGTGCCAGCACCCTATCCTCGGGACAGGATGAGCAGTTCTTC. Residues: CASTLSSGQDEQFF.

The genes are TRBV9 and TRBJ1-6, with 7 bases matching TRBD1. Per the germline V gene, CDR1 is SGDLS and CDR2 is YYNGEE. V was pared by 3 bases and J by 8 bases, with 5 bases of the junction left unmatched. The CDR3 consists of 14 residues. The CDR3 DNA reads TGTGCCAGCAGCGCCAGCCAGGGGGATTCACCCCTCCACTTT. Encoded protein: CASSASQGDSPLHF.

The genes are TRBV13 and TRBJ2-3; unclear D gene. The CDR3 loop spans 13 amino acids. The V gene's germline CDR1 is PRHDT and CDR2 FYEKMQ (reference sequence). V gave up 1 base and J gave up 2 bases, with 4 bases separating them. CDR3 sequence reads: CASSLAVTDTQYF. In nucleotides, the CDR3 is TGTGCCAGCAGCTTAGCGGTCACAGATACGCAGTATTTT.

This clonotype was counted ten times or more. The chain uses TRBV30 and TRBJ1-5; D is uncertain. Germline V gene sequence: CDR1 GTSNPN, CDR2 SVGIG (reference sequence). The CDR3 length is 13 residues. Trimming took 1 base from V and 4 from J, leaving 8 bases between them. The DNA of the CDR3 is TGTGCCTGGAGTGAAAGTGGGAATCAGCCCCAGCATTTT. Amino acid sequence: CAWSESGNQPQHF. The entire variable domain, with the rest obtained from reference TRBV30 and TRBJ1-5, is as follows: SQTIHQWPATLVQPVGSPLSLECTVEGTSNPNLYWYRQAAGRGLQLLFYSVGIGQISSEVPQNLSASRPQDRQFILSSKKLLLSDSGFYLCAWSESGNQPQHFGDGTRLSIL.

In its sample, this clonotype was seen many times. The genes are TRBV11-2 and TRBJ2-4; no definite D call. Deletions cut 2 bases from V and 1 base from J, with 6 bases between. This CDR3 is built from 14 residues. Germline V CDR1 and CDR2: SGHAT, FQNNGV. The CDR3 coding sequence is TGTGCCAGCAGCTTACTTATTGCCAAAAACATTCAGTACTTC. Protein product: CASSLLIAKNIQYF.

This clonotype appeared many times. The chain combines TRBV28 with TRBJ1-5; no definite D call. The V gene's germline CDR1 is MDHEN and CDR2 SYDVKM. V lost 7 bases, J lost 4 bases, and 8 bases lay in between. The CDR3 covers 12 residues. This chain's CDR3 is CASTDGNQPQHF. The CDR3 DNA follows: TGTGCCAGCACGGACGGTAATCAGCCCCAGCATTTT. The full variable domain, its missing parts supplied by reference TRBV28 and TRBJ1-5, is DVKVTQSSRYLVKRTGEKVFLECVQDMDHENMFWYRQDPGLGLRLIYFSYDVKMKEKGDIPEGYSVSREKKERFSLILESASTNQTSMYLCASTDGNQPQHFGDGTRLSIL.

V and J are TRBV9 and TRBJ2-1; TRBD1 matches at 12 bases. The germline V gene encodes CDR1 SGDLS and CDR2 YYNGEE. The CDR3 extends over 17 amino acids. Trimming at V came to 0 bases and at J to 7 bases, leaving 8 bases not matched to a gene. CDR3 loop: CASSVAGTGGAWNEQFF. DNA for the CDR3: TGTGCCAGCAGCGTAGCTGGGACAGGGGGCGCCTGGAATGAGCAGTTCTTC.

Points on this clonotype: Possible read error: a much larger clone is one base away. The chain links TRBV3-1 to TRBJ2-1; 8 bases match TRBD2. The CDR3 is 17 amino acids. Trimming took 0 bases from V and 2 from J; bases not matched to a gene: 6. The germline CDR1 and CDR2 sequences are LGHDT and YNNKEL (reference sequence). The CDR3 DNA is TGTGCCAGCAGCCAAGAGGGGCGGGGGGCGGCCTACAATGAGCAGTTCTTC. As protein: CASSQEGRGAAYNEQFF.

This clonotype appeared many times. This rearrangement joins TRBV19 to TRBJ1-1; no firm D call. This CDR3 region has 14 residues. V gave up 3 bases and J gave up 4 bases, with 12 bases separating them. Germline CDR1 and CDR2: LNHDA and SQIVND (reference sequence). The CDR3 spells CASSIRVGVTEAFF. CDR3 coding DNA: TGTGCCAGTAGTATCCGCGTTGGGGTCACTGAAGCTTTCTTT.